The present entry profiles one T cell receptor (beta chain) with its context. The sort gate was single viable CD3+CD4+CD8-CD45RO+ cells for memory CD4+ T cells. These data are taken from a study of memory CD4+ T cells and cytomegalovirus serostatus. The data were produced by immunoSEQ multiplex PCR, yet TCRdb's version contains in-frame clones alone and is incomplete. Of approximately 23,000 clones listed, approximately 71% are singletons. V was clipped by 0 bases and J by 4 bases; unmatched bases: 5. The CDR3 length is 15 residues. Germline V gives CDR1 SGHDT, CDR2 YYEEEE. Sequencing was carried out using memory CD4+ T cells from blood. The TCR originated in an adult in good health and CMV-seronegative. V and J are TRBV5-6 and TRBJ2-7; 9 bases are shared with TRBD2. The DNA of the CDR3 is TGTGCCAGCAGCTTGGGAGCGGGAGGCATATACGAGCAGTACTTC. This sequence encodes CASSLGAGGIYEQYF. Drawing the rest from reference TRBV5-6 and TRBJ2-7, the complete variable domain is DAGVTQSPTHLIKTRGQQVTLRCSPKSGHDTVSWYQQALGQGPQFIFQYYEEEERQRGNFPDRFSGHQFPNYSSELNVNALLLGDSALYLCASSLGAGGIYEQYFGPGTRLTVT.